This T cell receptor (beta chain) was captured in a study of T cell clonotyping in hematopoietic cell transplantation. Study-wide results and caveats: Cells were unsorted, so CD4 and CD8 contributions were not separated. Graft donor and pretransplant recipient Inverse Simpson Index values predicted broader posttransplant TCR diversity.

Details on this clone: Its antigen is unidentified.

Germline lookup yields CDR1 MNHEY and CDR2 SVGAGI. Trimming took 2 bases from V and 7 from J; bases not matched to a gene: 12. This CDR3 has 16 residues. Clones were read by immunoSEQ multiplex PCR, and TCRdb kept only the in-frame ones, dropping some. Of around 45,000 clones in the sample, 82% were seen once. This sample's time point: recipient sample about 28 days before transplant, after cytoreduction. The genes are TRBV6-5 and TRBJ1-2; 8 bases are a match to TRBD1. The sequence came from a man in his fifties or sixties with myelodysplastic syndrome. Some clones in this sample may be carry-over from other donors' samples. Sequences were derived from peripheral blood mononuclear cells, sampled before stem cell transplant. The CDR3 reads CASSYLTGQGALGYTF. CDR3 bases: TGTGCCAGCAGTTACCTGACTGGGCAGGGGGCGCTTGGCTACACCTTC.